Below are 27 T cell receptor beta chains sequenced from a single sample in a study of OX40 agonist ivuxolimab in advanced cancers. TCRdb keeps only in-frame clones here, not all; method: immunoSEQ multiplex PCR. The sample lists about 83,000 clones; approximately 79% were seen once. The source material was CD4+ or CD8+ T cells sorted from blood, sampled in a trial of the OX40 agonist ivuxolimab. These receptors all come from an adult with an advanced solid tumor such as melanoma, head and neck, liver or kidney cancer.

This chain links TRBV27 with TRBJ2-7; no firm D call. The V and J ends lost 7 bases and 2 bases respectively, with 15 bases between them. In germline, CDR1 is MNHEY, CDR2 SMNVEV (reference sequence). The CDR3 covers 14 residues. The CDR3: CASKSEMSAYEQYF. For the CDR3, the DNA is TGTGCCAGCAAATCCGAGATGTCGGCCTACGAGCAGTACTTC.

The chain is built from TRBV7-6 and TRBJ1-2, with 7 bases that match TRBD1. This CDR3 has 17 amino acids. Germline CDR1 SGHVS, CDR2 FNYEAQ. V lost 4 bases, J lost 0 bases, and 11 bases stayed unmatched. The CDR3 loop reads CASSCGQEFSSNYGYTF. In DNA form, the CDR3 reads TGTGCCAGCAGCTGCGGACAGGAATTTTCATCTAACTATGGCTACACCTTC.

J is TRBJ1-6 and V is TRBV9; D possibly corresponds to TRBD1 (6 bases). Per germline, CDR1 SGDLS and CDR2 YYNGEE. V shed 3 bases and J shed 13 bases, with 17 bases lying between them. The CDR3 is 14 amino acids. Here the CDR3 DNA reads TGTGCCAGCAGCGAGGGCGAGGGGGGTAGGCCCCTCCACTTT. Protein sequence: CASSEGEGGRPLHF. Full variable domain (remainder filled in from reference TRBV9 and TRBJ1-6): DSGVTQTPKHLITATGQRVTLRCSPRSGDLSVYWYQQSLDQGLQFLIQYYNGEERAKGNILERFSAQQFPDLHSELNLSSLELGDSALYFCASSEGEGGRPLHFGNGTRLTVT.

The V call is TRBV5-1, the J call TRBJ2-5, with TRBD2 matching 9 bases. The CDR3 is made up of 14 amino acids. Germline CDR1 reads SGHRS; CDR2 reads YFSETQ. Losses at the gene ends were 3 bases for V and 7 bases for J; bases not matched to a gene: 7. CDR3 residues: CASSSASGVGTQYF. In nucleotides, the CDR3 is TGCGCCAGCAGCTCGGCTAGCGGGGTCGGGACCCAGTACTTC.

The chain couples TRBV6-1 to TRBJ2-7; 9 bases align to TRBD1. Per germline, CDR1 MNHNS and CDR2 SASEGT. With 3 bases clipped from V and 5 bases from J, the junction kept 2 bases outside the gene matches. This CDR3 region has 13 residues. Here the CDR3 reads CASSDGDRDEQYF. The CDR3 nucleotides read TGTGCCAGCAGTGATGGGGACAGGGACGAGCAGTACTTC.

This clone rates as medium-sized. The chain has TRBV18 and TRBJ1-2; D remains ambiguous. Germline V CDR1 and CDR2: KGHSH, LQKENI. V dropped 8 bases and J dropped 8 bases, with 15 bases sitting between them. CDR3 length equals 12 residues. In DNA, the CDR3 is TGTGCCAGCGCCCCGGGTATGGGCGGCTACACCTTC. This sequence encodes CASAPGMGGYTF.

This clone was seen a single time. The CDR3 coding sequence is TGTGCCACCAGCAGAGATCAGGTCAGCAAAGAAGCTTTCTTT. Protein sequence: CATSRDQVSKEAFF. The chain uses TRBV15 and TRBJ1-1; D is undetermined. The length of the CDR3 is 14 residues. The germline gives CDR1 LNHNV, CDR2 YYDKDF (reference sequence). V was pared by 0 bases and J by 8 bases, with 13 bases between.

The gene calls are TRBV2 and TRBJ1-2; D unresolved. The CDR3 has 16 residues. V was cut by 2 bases and J by 0 bases, with 13 bases left in between. Germline CDR1 and CDR2: SNHLY and FYNNEI. The CDR3 here is CASSERVGRTNYGYTF. CDR3 in DNA: TGTGCCAGCAGTGAACGCGTGGGCAGGACTAACTATGGCTACACCTTC.

The J gene is TRBJ1-2, the V gene TRBV19, with 7 bases identical to TRBD1. CDR1 and CDR2 (germline): LNHDA, SQIVND (reference sequence). V dropped 7 bases and J dropped 5; count of bases not matched to a gene: 16. This CDR3 has 16 residues. The chain's CDR3 is CASTDTIRGFRYGYTF. CDR3 DNA: TGTGCCAGTACCGACACGATCAGGGGGTTTAGGTATGGCTACACCTTC. Full variable domain (missing parts from reference TRBV19 and TRBJ1-2): DGGITQSPKYLFRKEGQNVTLSCEQNLNHDAMYWYRQDPGQGLRLIYYSQIVNDFQKGDIAEGYSVSREKKESFPLTVTSAQKNPTAFYLCASTDTIRGFRYGYTFGSGTRLTVV.

The genes are TRBV6-6 and TRBJ2-3; 8 nucleotides agree with TRBD1. Trimming removed 6 bases from V and 6 bases from J; junction bases left unmatched: 5. The CDR3 runs to 13 residues. In germline, CDR1 is MNHNY, CDR2 SVGAGI (reference sequence). CDR3 bases: TGTGCCAGCAGGGGACAGGCGCTGGATACGCAGTATTTT. Translating it yields CASRGQALDTQYF.

V gene TRBV5-1 combines with J gene TRBJ2-5; 11 nucleotides agree with TRBD1. Germline V gives CDR1 SGHRS, CDR2 YFSETQ. The CDR3 runs 15 residues. The V gene end was trimmed by 4 bases and the J gene end by 1 base; junction bases not matched to a gene: 3. The CDR3 reads CASSRGQGVQETQYF. As DNA, the CDR3 is TGCGCCAGCAGCAGGGGACAGGGGGTCCAAGAGACCCAGTACTTC.

This clone has just a few counts. V usage is TRBV6-5 and J usage is TRBJ1-5; no firm D call. CDR1 and CDR2 (germline): MNHEY, SVGAGI. V lost 4 bases, J lost 7 bases, and 11 bases lay in between. The CDR3 covers 13 residues. CDR3 nucleotide sequence: TGTGCCAGCAGTTCCCAGGTGCGGCAGCCCCAGCATTTT. Translating it yields CASSSQVRQPQHF.

The chain joins TRBV18 to TRBJ2-3, with 8 positions matching TRBD2. Germline V gives CDR1 KGHSH, CDR2 LQKENI. The CDR3 is 16 amino acids. Trimming took 5 bases from V and 0 from J; bases not matched to a gene: 7. CDR3 loop: CASSSTSGSSTDTQYF. The CDR3 DNA reads as TGTGCCAGCTCATCTACTAGCGGATCTAGCACAGATACGCAGTATTTT. Full variable domain (rest looked up from reference TRBV18 and TRBJ2-3): NAGVMQNPRHLVRRRGQEARLRCSPMKGHSHVYWYRQLPEEGLKFMVYLQKENIIDESGMPKERFSAEFPKEGPSILRIQQVVRGDSAAYFCASSSTSGSSTDTQYFGPGTRLTVL.

Concerning this clone: Relative to the germline gene, one junction end is altered; a read error may explain this. This chain connects TRBV7-7 to TRBJ2-5, with 9 bases aligning to TRBD1. The V gene's germline CDR1 is SSHAT and CDR2 FNYEAQ (reference sequence). The CDR3 extends over 15 amino acids. The CDR3 sequence: CASSLDRGVQETQYF. In nucleotides, the CDR3 is TGTGCTAGCAGCTTAGACAGGGGGGTCCAAGAGACCCAGTACTTC.

This clone was found a few times. The V and J genes are TRBV27 and TRBJ2-1, with D perhaps TRBD2 (7 bases). Trimming removed 7 bases at V and 4 bases at J, with 17 bases between. CDR1 and CDR2 (germline): MNHEY, SMNVEV (reference sequence). The CDR3 is 15 residues long. CDR3 nucleotide sequence: TGTGCCAGCATCGGGGCGGGGGCCCAATACAATGAGCAGTTCTTC. This gives the protein CASIGAGAQYNEQFF.

J is TRBJ1-2 and V is TRBV4-3; weak D call: TRBD1 (6 bases). The germline V and J ends were trimmed by 1 base and 2 bases, with 14 bases remaining between them. The germline CDR1 and CDR2 sequences are LGHNA and YSLEER. The CDR3 runs to 16 residues. The chain's CDR3 is CASSQAARGLNYGYTF. The CDR3 coding sequence is TGCGCCAGCAGCCAAGCGGCTAGGGGGTTAAACTATGGCTACACCTTC.

The CDR3 loop is CASSPSGFLGYTF. The CDR3 DNA is TGTGCCAGCAGTCCTTCAGGGTTTTTAGGCTACACCTTC. The chain combines TRBV9 with TRBJ1-2; weak D call: TRBD1 (5 bases). V lost 5 bases and J 8 bases, leaving 16 bases between the germline ends. CDR1 SGDLS and CDR2 YYNGEE come from the germline V gene. CDR3 length: 13 residues.

Concerning this clone: The sample has other DNA sequences that encode this CDR3 too. V and J are TRBV5-1 and TRBJ1-1; 7 bases fit TRBD1. The CDR3 length is 13 residues. Trimming cost V 1 base and J 5 bases; bases outside gene matches: 2. The germline V gene encodes CDR1 SGHRS and CDR2 YFSETQ. The CDR3 loop reads CASSLQGGTEAFF. CDR3 bases: TGCGCCAGCAGCTTGCAGGGGGGGACTGAAGCTTTCTTT.

The gene calls are TRBV28 and TRBJ2-1; 11 bases match TRBD2. The CDR3 loop spans 15 amino acids. The J segment lost 7 bases and the V segment lost 8 bases, leaving 10 bases of the junction unmatched. Germline loops: CDR1 MDHEN, CDR2 SYDVKM. CDR3 sequence: CASSDLAGGPNEQFF. The CDR3 DNA sequence: TGTGCCAGCTCGGACTTAGCGGGGGGGCCAAATGAGCAGTTCTTC.

The chain carries TRBV2 and TRBJ1-1; weak D call: TRBD1 (5 bases). Germline V CDR1 and CDR2: SNHLY, FYNNEI. The ends were cut back, 7 bases at V and 1 base at J, with 10 bases in the middle. The CDR3 consists of 13 residues. CDR3 coding DNA: TGTGCCAGCACCACCCAGGGGAACACTGAAGCTTTCTTT. Amino acids: CASTTQGNTEAFF.

This clone showed up just once. V gene TRBV5-1 combines with J gene TRBJ2-1; TRBD1 matches at 7 bases. The CDR3 has 17 residues. Trimming at V came to 6 bases and at J to 2 bases, leaving 14 bases not matched to a gene. The germline gives CDR1 SGHRS, CDR2 YFSETQ. The CDR3 DNA reads TGCGCCAGCACCCCAGTACCACGACAGGGTCCCTACAATGAGCAGTTCTTC. Amino acids: CASTPVPRQGPYNEQFF.

The V gene is TRBV5-3, the J gene TRBJ1-1; TRBD1 agrees at 8 bases. TRBV5-3 carries the ORF label, with uncertain function. The V segment lost 1 base and the J segment 3 bases; nucleotides outside the gene matches: 8. CDR3 length: 16 residues. For the CDR3, the DNA is TGTGCCAGAAGCTTGCCCGGCAGGGGGCGCGACACTGAAGCTTTCTTT. Protein sequence: CARSLPGRGRDTEAFF.

The chain recombines TRBV4-1 with TRBJ2-1; 11 bases are shared with TRBD2. CDR1 MGHRA and CDR2 YSYEKL come from the germline V gene. J lost 4 bases, V lost 4 bases, and 6 bases had no gene match. This CDR3 region has 16 residues. The CDR3 here is CASSRLPSGGYNEQFF. The DNA for the CDR3 is TGCGCCAGCAGCCGCCTTCCTAGCGGGGGGTACAATGAGCAGTTCTTC.

The count of this clone is one. The chain couples TRBV11-2 to TRBJ2-5; D tentatively reads TRBD1 or TRBD2 (5 bases each). CDR3 size: 15 residues. Germline V gives CDR1 SGHAT, CDR2 FQNNGV. The V end lost 5 bases, the J end lost 1 base, and 14 bases lay between the germline ends. CDR3 region: CASSQWDAPQETQYF. CDR3 in DNA: TGTGCCAGCAGCCAATGGGACGCCCCCCAAGAGACCCAGTACTTC.

The chain carries TRBV7-6 and TRBJ1-4; perhaps TRBD1 as D (5 bases). The ends were cut back, 1 base at V and 7 bases at J, with 22 bases in the middle. The length of the CDR3 is 18 residues. Germline V gene data show CDR1 as SGHVS and CDR2 as FNYEAQ. This chain's CDR3 is CASSLGGDTGVVAEKLFF. CDR3 bases: TGTGCCAGCAGCTTAGGGGGCGATACGGGGGTAGTAGCTGAAAAACTGTTTTTT. Variable domain in full (rest from reference TRBV7-6 and TRBJ1-4): GAGVSQSPRYKVTKRGQDVALRCDPISGHVSLYWYRQALGQGPEFLTYFNYEAQQDKSGLPNDRFSAERPEGSISTLTIQRTEQRDSAMYRCASSLGGDTGVVAEKLFFGSGTQLSVL.

This CDR3 reads CATRRGGTDTQYF. CDR3 DNA: TGCGCCACCAGACGTGGAGGCACAGATACGCAGTATTTT. The genes are TRBV5-1 and TRBJ2-3; no reliable D call. The V end was cut by 9 bases, the J end by 1 base, with 12 bases between. Germline V gives CDR1 SGHRS, CDR2 YFSETQ. The CDR3 length is 13 residues.

The CDR3 is CASSPRDSQETQYF. DNA for the CDR3: TGCGCCAGCAGCCCTCGGGATTCGCAAGAGACCCAGTACTTC. This sequence joins TRBV5-1 and TRBJ2-5, with a weak D call TRBD2 (5 bases). Looked up from germline, CDR1 is SGHRS and CDR2 is YFSETQ. This CDR3 is 14 amino acids long. V shed 4 bases and J shed 2 bases, with 12 bases lying between them.